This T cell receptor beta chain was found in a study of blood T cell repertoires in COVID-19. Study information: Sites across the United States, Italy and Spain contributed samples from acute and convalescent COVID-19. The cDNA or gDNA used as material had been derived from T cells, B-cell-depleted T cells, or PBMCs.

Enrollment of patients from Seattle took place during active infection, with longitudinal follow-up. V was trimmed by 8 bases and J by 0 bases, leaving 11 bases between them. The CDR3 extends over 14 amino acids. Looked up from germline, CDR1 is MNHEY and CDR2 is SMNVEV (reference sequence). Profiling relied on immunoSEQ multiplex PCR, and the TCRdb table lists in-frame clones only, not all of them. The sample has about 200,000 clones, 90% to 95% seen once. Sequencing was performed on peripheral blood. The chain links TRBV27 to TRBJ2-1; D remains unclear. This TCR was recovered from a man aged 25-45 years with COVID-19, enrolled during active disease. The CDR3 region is CASSGSSSYNEQFF. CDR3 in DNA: TGTGCCAGCTCCGGGTCAAGCTCCTACAATGAGCAGTTCTTC.